The sample holds a few counts of the clone carrying this TCR beta chain. The data were taken from a study of immune characterization of retroperitoneal liposarcoma. MiXCR was run by TCRdb on the PCR reads, yielding one entry per CDR3 protein. The sample records 9,500 to 12,000 distinct CDR3 sequences, under 35% being singletons. The germline V gene has CDR1 SGHTA and CDR2 FQGTGA. This CDR3 is built from 16 residues. V lost 4 bases to trimming and J lost 1 base, with 11 bases between them. Sequencing was carried out using tumor tissue. The receptor was derived from a female donor with retroperitoneal liposarcoma. V usage is TRBV7-3 and J usage is TRBJ2-6, with D possibly called TRBD1 or TRBD2 (5 bases each). The CDR3 reads CASSSLGESGANVLTF. The CDR3 coding sequence is TGTGCCAGCAGCTCCCTGGGGGAATCTGGGGCCAACGTCCTGACTTTC.